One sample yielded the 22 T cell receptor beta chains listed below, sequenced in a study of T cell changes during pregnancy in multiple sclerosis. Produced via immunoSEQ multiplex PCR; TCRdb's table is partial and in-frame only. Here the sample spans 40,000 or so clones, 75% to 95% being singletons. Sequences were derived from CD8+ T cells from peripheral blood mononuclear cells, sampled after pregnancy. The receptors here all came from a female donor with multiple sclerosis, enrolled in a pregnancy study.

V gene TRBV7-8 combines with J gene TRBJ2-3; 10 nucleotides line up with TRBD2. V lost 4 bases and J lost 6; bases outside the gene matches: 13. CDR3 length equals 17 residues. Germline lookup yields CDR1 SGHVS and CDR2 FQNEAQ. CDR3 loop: CASSWREALAGTDTQYF. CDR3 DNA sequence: TGTGCCAGCAGCTGGAGGGAGGCACTAGCGGGGACGGATACGCAGTATTTT.

CDR3: CAISEPQGIAKNIQYF. CDR3 in DNA: TGTGCCATCAGTGAGCCACAGGGCATTGCCAAAAACATTCAGTACTTC. V is TRBV10-3 and J is TRBJ2-4; the D gene is possibly TRBD1 (6 bases). V was pared by 2 bases and J by 1 base, with 12 bases between. The CDR3 has 16 residues. Germline V lookup: CDR1 ENHRY, CDR2 SYGVKD.

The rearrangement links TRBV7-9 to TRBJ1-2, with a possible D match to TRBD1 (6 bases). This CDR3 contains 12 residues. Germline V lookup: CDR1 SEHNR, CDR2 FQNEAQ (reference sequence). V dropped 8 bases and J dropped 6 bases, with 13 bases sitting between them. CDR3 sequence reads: CASEQGGDGYTF. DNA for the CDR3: TGTGCCAGCGAACAGGGTGGCGATGGCTACACCTTC.

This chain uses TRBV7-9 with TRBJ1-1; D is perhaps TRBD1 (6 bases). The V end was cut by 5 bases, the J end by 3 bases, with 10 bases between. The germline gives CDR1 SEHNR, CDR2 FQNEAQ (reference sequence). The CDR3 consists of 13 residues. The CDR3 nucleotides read TGTGCCAGCAGCCATTCAGGGGACACTGAAGCTTTCTTT. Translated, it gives CASSHSGDTEAFF.

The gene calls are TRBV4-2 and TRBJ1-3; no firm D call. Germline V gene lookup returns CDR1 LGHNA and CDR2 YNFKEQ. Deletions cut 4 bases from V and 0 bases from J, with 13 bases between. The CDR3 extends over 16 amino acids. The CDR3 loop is CASSPPGLPSGNTIYF. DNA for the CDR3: TGTGCCAGCAGCCCCCCCGGACTCCCCTCTGGAAACACCATATATTTT.

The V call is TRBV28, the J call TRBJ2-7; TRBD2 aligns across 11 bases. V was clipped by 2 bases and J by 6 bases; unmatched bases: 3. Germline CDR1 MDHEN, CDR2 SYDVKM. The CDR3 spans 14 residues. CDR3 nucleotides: TGTGCCAGCAGTTTAGGGCTAGCGGGAGGCGAGCAGTACTTC. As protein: CASSLGLAGGEQYF.

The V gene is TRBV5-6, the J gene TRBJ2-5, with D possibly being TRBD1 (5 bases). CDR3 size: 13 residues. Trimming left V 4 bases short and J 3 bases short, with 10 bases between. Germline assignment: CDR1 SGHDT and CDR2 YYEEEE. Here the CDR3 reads CASSLGQEETQYF. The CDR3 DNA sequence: TGTGCCAGCAGCCTTGGACAAGAAGAGACCCAGTACTTC. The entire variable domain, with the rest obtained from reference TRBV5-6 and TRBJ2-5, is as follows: DAGVTQSPTHLIKTRGQQVTLRCSPKSGHDTVSWYQQALGQGPQFIFQYYEEEERQRGNFPDRFSGHQFPNYSSELNVNALLLGDSALYLCASSLGQEETQYFGPGTRLLVL.

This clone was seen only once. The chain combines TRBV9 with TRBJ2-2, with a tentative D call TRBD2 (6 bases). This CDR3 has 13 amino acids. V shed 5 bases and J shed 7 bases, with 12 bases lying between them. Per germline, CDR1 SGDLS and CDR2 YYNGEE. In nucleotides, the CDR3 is TGTGCCAGCAGTTCAGGAGGGTACGGGGAGCTGTTTTTT. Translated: CASSSGGYGELFF.

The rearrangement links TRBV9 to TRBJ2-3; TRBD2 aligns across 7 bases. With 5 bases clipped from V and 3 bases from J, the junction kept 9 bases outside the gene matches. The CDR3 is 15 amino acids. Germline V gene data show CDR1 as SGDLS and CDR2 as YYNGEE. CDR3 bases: TGTGCCAGCAGTGAGGGACGGGGAGGGACAGATACGCAGTATTTT. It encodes CASSEGRGGTDTQYF.

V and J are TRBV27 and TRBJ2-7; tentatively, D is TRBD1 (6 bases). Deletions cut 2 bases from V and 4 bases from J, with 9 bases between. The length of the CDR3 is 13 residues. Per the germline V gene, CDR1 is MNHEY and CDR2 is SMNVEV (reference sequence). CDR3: CASSLGTHYEQYF. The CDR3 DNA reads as TGTGCCAGCAGTTTAGGGACACATTACGAGCAGTACTTC.

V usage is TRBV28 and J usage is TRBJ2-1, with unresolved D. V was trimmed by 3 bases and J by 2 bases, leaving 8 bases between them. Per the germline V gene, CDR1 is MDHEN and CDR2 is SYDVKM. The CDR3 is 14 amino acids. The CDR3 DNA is TGTGCCAGCAGTTTTGAGGCTACCTACAATGAGCAGTTCTTC. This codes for CASSFEATYNEQFF.

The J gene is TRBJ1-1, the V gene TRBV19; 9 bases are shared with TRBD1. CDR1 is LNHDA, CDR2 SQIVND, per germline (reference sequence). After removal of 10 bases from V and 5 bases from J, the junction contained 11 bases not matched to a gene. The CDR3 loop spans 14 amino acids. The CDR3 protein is CATASGQGWTEAFF. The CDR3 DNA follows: TGTGCCACCGCTAGCGGACAGGGGTGGACTGAAGCTTTCTTT.

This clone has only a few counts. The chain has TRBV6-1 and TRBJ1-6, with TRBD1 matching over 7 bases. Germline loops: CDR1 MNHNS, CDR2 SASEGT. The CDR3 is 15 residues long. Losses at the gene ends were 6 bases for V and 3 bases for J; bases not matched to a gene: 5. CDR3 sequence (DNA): TGTGCCAGCAGGGACAGGACAGGCTATAATTCACCCCTCCACTTT. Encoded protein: CASRDRTGYNSPLHF.

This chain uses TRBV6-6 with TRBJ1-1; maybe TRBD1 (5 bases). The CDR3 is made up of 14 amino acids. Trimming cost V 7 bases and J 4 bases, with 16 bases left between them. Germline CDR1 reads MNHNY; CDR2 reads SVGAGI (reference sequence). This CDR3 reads CASTTSRGITEAFF. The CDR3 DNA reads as TGTGCCAGCACCACATCACGGGGGATCACTGAAGCTTTCTTT.

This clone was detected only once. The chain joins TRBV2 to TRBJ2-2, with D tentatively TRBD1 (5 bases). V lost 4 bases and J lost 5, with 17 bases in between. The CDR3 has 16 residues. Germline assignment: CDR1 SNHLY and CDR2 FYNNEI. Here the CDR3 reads CASSVGQLLKTGELFF. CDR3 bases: TGTGCCAGCAGTGTGGGGCAACTGCTTAAGACCGGGGAGCTGTTTTTT.

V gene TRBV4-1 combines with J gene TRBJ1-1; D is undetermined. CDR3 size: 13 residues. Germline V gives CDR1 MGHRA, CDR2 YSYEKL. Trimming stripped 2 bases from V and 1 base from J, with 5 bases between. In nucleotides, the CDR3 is TGCGCCAGCAGCCAACGCAGGAACACTGAAGCTTTCTTT. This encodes CASSQRRNTEAFF.

The CDR3: CASSYFSTGGVDEQFF. DNA for the CDR3: TGTGCCAGCAGTTACTTTAGTACGGGAGGGGTGGATGAGCAGTTCTTC. The chain employs TRBV6-6 and TRBJ2-1, with 8 bases identical to TRBD2. The CDR3 covers 16 residues. Germline assignment: CDR1 MNHNY and CDR2 SVGAGI (reference sequence). The junction had 10 bases not matched to a gene; V was cut back by 1 base and J by 8 bases.

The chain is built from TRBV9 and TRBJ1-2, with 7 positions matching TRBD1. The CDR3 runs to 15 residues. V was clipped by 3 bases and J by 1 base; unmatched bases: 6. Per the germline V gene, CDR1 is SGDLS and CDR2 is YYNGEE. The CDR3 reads CASSATGDFNYGYTF. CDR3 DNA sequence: TGTGCCAGCAGCGCAACAGGGGATTTTAACTATGGCTACACCTTC.

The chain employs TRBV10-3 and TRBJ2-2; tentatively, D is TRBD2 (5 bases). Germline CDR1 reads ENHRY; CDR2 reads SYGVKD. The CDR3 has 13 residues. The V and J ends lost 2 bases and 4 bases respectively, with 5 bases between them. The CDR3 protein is CAISERGTGELFF. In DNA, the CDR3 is TGTGCCATCAGTGAGCGGGGCACCGGGGAGCTGTTTTTT.

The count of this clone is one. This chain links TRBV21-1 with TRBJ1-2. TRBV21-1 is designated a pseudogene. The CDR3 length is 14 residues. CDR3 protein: CASSKVEGDYGYTF. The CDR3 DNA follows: TGTGCCAGCAGCAAAGTAGAGGGCGACTATGGCTACACCTTC.

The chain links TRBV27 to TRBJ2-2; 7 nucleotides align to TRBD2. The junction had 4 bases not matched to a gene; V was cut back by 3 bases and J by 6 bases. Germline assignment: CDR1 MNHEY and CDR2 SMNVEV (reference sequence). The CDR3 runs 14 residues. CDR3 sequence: CASSFSREAGELFF. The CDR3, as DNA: TGTGCCAGCAGTTTCTCTCGGGAGGCCGGGGAGCTGTTTTTT.

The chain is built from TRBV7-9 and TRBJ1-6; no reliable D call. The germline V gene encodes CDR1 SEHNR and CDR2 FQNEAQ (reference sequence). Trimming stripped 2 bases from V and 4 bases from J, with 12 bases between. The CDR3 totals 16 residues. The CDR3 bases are TGTGCCAGCAGCTTATTGGGCAATTCTTATAATTCACCCCTCCACTTT. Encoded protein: CASSLLGNSYNSPLHF.